This T cell receptor (beta chain) derives from a study of blood T cells in healthy people across ages (dated by TCRdb to between 2014 and 2017). Describing the broader study: In model experiments, roughly one uniquely barcoded TCR beta cDNA molecule per two T cells was captured by template switching. Age-related changes in TCR beta repertoire diversity were measured in the study by deep sequencing normalized with unique cDNA molecular identifiers. The donors were divided into four age groups: young (average around 16 years), middle-aged (under 40), aged (around 59) and long-lived (roughly 86). Two additional independent replicas of 1 million unique cDNA reads from the same blood draw were analyzed for two donors (one aged 18 to 30 and one aged 80 or older).

The CDR3, cysteine through phenylalanine, is 16 amino acids long. The entry retains the CDR3 DNA only, 48 bases that are in frame from base 1. CDR1 and CDR2, looked up from the germline V gene, are ENHRY and SYGVKD. Ends trimmed: V by 4 bases, J by 7 bases; bases unmatched to a gene: 9. This clonotype was seen a handful of times. Its cognate antigen has yet to be identified. There are no base qualities to consult, and no much larger clone falls within one base. Libraries were built with 5' RACE. This sample was sequenced with an Illumina HiSeq 2500. A second 7 to 11 cycle PCR used a sample-barcoded 5' primer and a J-beta primer mix. A template-switch 5' adaptor carrying 12 random nucleotides introduced a unique molecular identifier onto each TCR beta cDNA molecule. Each sample yielded at least 2.5 million CDR3-containing paired-end reads. All of the RNA was converted into first-strand cDNA using the Mint cDNA synthesis kit, with a TRBC-specific oligonucleotide serving as the primer. After uracil-DNA glycosylase treatment, a first 18-cycle PCR used universal primers M1SS and BC2_uni_R on all cDNA. Turning to the authors' computational methods: Normalization of each sample was performed by random selection of 1 million high-quality reads, each carrying a distinct molecular identifier. Reads sharing molecular identifiers were discarded rather than binned into consensus sequences. MiTCR, with a Q25 quality threshold and the strictest error-elimination algorithm, was used for CDR3 identification, clonotype clustering and error correction. A nonparametric unseen species model with Euler transformation was used to estimate lower-bound total TCR beta diversity. TCRdb trimmed public reads at Q25 via fastp, called clones via MiXCR and kept in-frame beta chains. Merged by CDR3 protein, the rows form single entries marked with the most common genes and DNA. These V and J calls derive from TCRdb rather than the authors' analysis. Counted in this sample were fewer than 650,000 distinct CDR3 sequences; roughly a quarter of them appeared once. The ten largest make up approximately 3.7% of the sample.

The paper's findings and limits, for the study overall: Bulk unsorted PBMC profiling prevented conclusive comparison of naive and antigen-experienced compartments. Compared with the aged group, the long-lived group had more naive CD4+ T cells, fewer expanded clones and increased TCR diversity, a pattern suggesting age selection. The CMV infection status of donors was not known, potentially confounding age-related changes in expanded clonotypes. As age increased, observed TCR beta diversity per million T cells dropped in a roughly linear way, and a significant reduction was already evident by age about 40. Estimates of total diversity based on one million sequenced T cells were regarded as lower bounds and as underestimates. The percentage of naive T cells measured by flow cytometry correlated strongly with observed TCR beta diversity.

Systemically healthy Caucasian individuals from Russia, 39 in total and aged about 6 to 90 years, were included as donors. Around 10 milliliters of peripheral blood were collected from each donor into EDTA-treated Vacutainer tubes. Ficoll-Paque density-gradient centrifugation was used to isolate PBMCs, with at least 7 million per sample. Total RNA, at least 5 micrograms per sample, was extracted from PBMCs with Trizol reagent. Naive CD45RAhigh/CD27high T cell percentages were measured by flow cytometry on a PBMC aliquot from every donor. A further study also used this sample, focusing on T cells of mothers and their children. That second report states: Donors were nine systemically healthy Caucasian individuals: three mothers and their six children. cDNA synthesis used all of the extracted RNA, with roughly 1.5 ug of RNA in each 15 ul reaction. In the second PCR, the M1S primer introduced both the sample barcodes and 2-4 random nucleotides. Over 8.5 million TCR beta CDR3 reads were obtained for each mother, and about 3 million reads were obtained for each child. TCR recombination output is similarly shaped by thymic selection in related and unrelated pairs, with a minor effect exerted by inherited differences. Normalized repertoire overlap was always slightly but never significantly higher in related than unrelated mother-child pairs. No persistent microchimeric T cell clones were found, with a detection sensitivity of approximately 100 clones per million clonotypes. The study used deep NGS to compare TCR beta repertoires of mothers and children, seeking features distinguishing related mother-child pairs from unrelated individuals. The mean age was roughly 36 +/- 4 years for the mothers and approximately 11 +/- 4 years for the children. Libraries were sequenced on Illumina HiSeq 2000 with 100+100 nt paired-end reads after adapter ligation with NEBNext reagents. Mother and child libraries were prepared a month apart and sequenced in separate runs to prevent cross-contamination. Between about 500,000 and 2,100,000 distinct TCR beta clonotypes were identified per donor. Naive TCR beta clonotypes were estimated from low-frequency clonotypes matched to each donor's FACS-determined naive share, without sorting.

Sequenced: blood. This chain joins TRBV10-3 to TRBJ2-7, with 14 bases aligning to TRBD2. The receptor was derived from a boy aged 2-9 years in good health. The CDR3 region has the sequence CAISAAGLAGEGEQYF. The nucleotide sequence reads as follows: TGTGCCATCAGTGCCGCGGGACTAGCGGGAGAGGGTGAGCAGTACTTC.